Presented here are 29 T cell receptor beta chains from one specimen sequenced in a study of shared clonotypes between healthy human individuals. Generated by immunoSEQ multiplex PCR, the TCRdb table keeps only in-frame clones and is missing some. The table lists around 2.1 million clones, more than 90% of them singletons. The sample consisted of naive CD4+ T cells sorted from blood. Stated subset: CD45RA+ positively selected. These receptors came from a man younger than 35 in good health.

This chain links TRBV5-4 with TRBJ2-3; TRBD2 matches 8 bases. The CDR3 consists of 15 residues. With 1 base clipped from V and 1 base from J, the junction kept 2 bases outside the gene matches. Per the germline V gene, CDR1 is SGHNT and CDR2 is YYREEE (reference sequence). CDR3 in DNA: TGTGCCAGCAGCTTGAGCGGGAGCGGCACAGATACGCAGTATTTT. It yields the protein CASSLSGSGTDTQYF.

The rearrangement uses TRBV30 and TRBJ1-3; 7 bases fit TRBD1. Trimming took 5 bases from V and 6 from J; bases not matched to a gene: 4. The CDR3 has 12 residues. Germline V lookup: CDR1 GTSNPN, CDR2 SVGIG (reference sequence). This CDR3 is CAWGTEKNTIYF. Here the CDR3 DNA reads TGTGCCTGGGGGACAGAAAAAAACACCATATATTTT.

The gene calls are TRBV27 and TRBJ2-5; D may be TRBD1 (5 bases). CDR1 and CDR2 from the germline V gene are MNHEY and SMNVEV (reference sequence). The V and J ends lost 5 bases and 2 bases respectively, with 12 bases between them. The length of the CDR3 is 14 residues. CDR3 in amino acids: CASSDSGFQETQYF. DNA for the CDR3: TGTGCCAGCAGTGATTCAGGGTTTCAAGAGACCCAGTACTTC.

Note on this clone: The identical CDR3 is also encoded by other nucleotide sequences in the sample. This chain connects TRBV28 to TRBJ1-4; weak D call: TRBD1 (6 bases). Germline CDR1 reads MDHEN; CDR2 reads SYDVKM. Trimming stripped 4 bases from V and 0 bases from J, with 6 bases between. The CDR3 consists of 14 residues. CDR3: CASSSGATNEKLFF. The CDR3 DNA is TGTGCCAGCAGTTCAGGGGCAACTAATGAAAAACTGTTTTTT.

V usage is TRBV28 and J usage is TRBJ1-3, with a weak D call TRBD1 (6 bases). The CDR3 is 15 residues long. V lost 6 bases, J lost 0 bases, and 12 bases lay in between. Germline CDR1 reads MDHEN; CDR2 reads SYDVKM. The CDR3 nucleotides are TGTGCCAGCAGCCCGGACAGTCACTCTGGAAACACCATATATTTT. Its protein is CASSPDSHSGNTIYF.

The rearrangement links TRBV5-1 to TRBJ1-2; D unclear. The CDR3 consists of 14 residues. Germline V gene sequence: CDR1 SGHRS, CDR2 YFSETQ. V dropped 2 bases and J dropped 8 bases, with 16 bases sitting between them. CDR3 region: CASSFSQEPGGYTF. For the CDR3, the DNA is TGCGCCAGCAGCTTTAGTCAGGAACCGGGCGGCTACACCTTC.

The chain is built from TRBV28 and TRBJ2-1; D assignment may be TRBD1 or TRBD2 (6 bases each). The germline CDR1 and CDR2 sequences are MDHEN and SYDVKM. V lost 7 bases to trimming and J lost 1 base, with 17 bases between them. The CDR3 sequence is 16 residues long. CDR3 region: CASTSRRGLSYNEQFF. CDR3 nucleotides: TGTGCCAGCACCAGCCGCCGGGGGCTTTCCTACAATGAGCAGTTCTTC.

The genes are TRBV4-1 and TRBJ2-3; D may correspond to TRBD1 or TRBD2 (5 bases each). Per the germline V gene, CDR1 is MGHRA and CDR2 is YSYEKL. This CDR3 spans 16 amino acids. Trimming removed 0 bases at V and 0 bases at J, with 10 bases between. CDR3 DNA: TGCGCCAGCAGCCAAGACAGGGACCGAAGCACAGATACGCAGTATTTT. The encoded protein is CASSQDRDRSTDTQYF.

This chain uses TRBV7-9 with TRBJ2-3; TRBD2 matches at 8 bases. Per germline, CDR1 SEHNR and CDR2 FQNEAQ (reference sequence). The CDR3 spans 15 residues. J was trimmed by 0 bases and V by 5 bases; bases with no gene match: 4. The CDR3 sequence is CASSTVAGSTDTQYF. The CDR3, as DNA: TGTGCCAGCAGCACCGTAGCGGGGAGCACAGATACGCAGTATTTT. The variable domain in full, with the rest retrieved from reference TRBV7-9 and TRBJ2-3, is DTGVSQNPRHKITKRGQNVTFRCDPISEHNRLYWYRQTLGQGPEFLTYFQNEAQLEKSRLLSDRFSAERPKGSFSTLEIQRTEQGDSAMYLCASSTVAGSTDTQYFGPGTRLTVL.

The chain has TRBV27 and TRBJ2-7; 7 nucleotides match TRBD1. This CDR3 spans 15 amino acids. J lost 2 bases, V lost 5 bases, and 9 bases had no gene match. Germline loops: CDR1 MNHEY, CDR2 SMNVEV (reference sequence). CDR3 amino acids: CASSDEGAPPYEQYF. The CDR3 nucleotides are TGTGCCAGCAGTGACGAGGGGGCGCCGCCCTACGAGCAGTACTTC.

This chain uses TRBV7-2 with TRBJ2-5; D might be TRBD1 or TRBD2, each matching 6 bases. Germline V gives CDR1 SGHTA, CDR2 FQGNSA. V lost 5 bases and J 7 bases, leaving 11 bases between the germline ends. The CDR3 is 12 amino acids. CDR3 DNA: TGTGCCAGCAGCCCCGGAGGGGGGACCCAGTACTTC. Residues: CASSPGGGTQYF.

This clone was recorded only once. V usage is TRBV10-2 and J usage is TRBJ2-5; TRBD2 agrees at 12 bases. Germline CDR1 is WSHSY and CDR2 is SAAADI. CDR3 length: 16 amino acids. The V segment lost 4 bases and the J segment 4 bases; nucleotides outside the gene matches: 7. The CDR3 sequence is CASSGVLAGGLETQYF. As DNA, the CDR3 is TGCGCCAGCAGTGGGGTTCTAGCGGGGGGGCTAGAGACCCAGTACTTC.

The chain recombines TRBV6-5 with TRBJ1-1, with D uncertain. Trimming stripped 6 bases from V and 3 bases from J, with 5 bases between. The V gene's germline CDR1 is MNHEY and CDR2 SVGAGI. This CDR3 contains 11 residues. In DNA form, the CDR3 reads TGTGCCAGCAGCCCGTACACTGAAGCTTTCTTT. This sequence encodes CASSPYTEAFF.

V gene TRBV7-9 combines with J gene TRBJ1-4, with TRBD1 as a possible D gene (5 bases). Trimming took 0 bases from V and 2 from J, leaving 10 bases between them. From germline, CDR1 is SEHNR and CDR2 FQNEAQ (reference sequence). The CDR3 loop spans 16 amino acids. CDR3 nucleotide sequence: TGTGCCAGCAGCTTAGCGTATGGGGGTACTAATGAAAAACTGTTTTTT. Residues: CASSLAYGGTNEKLFF. The variable domain in full, completed from reference TRBV7-9 and TRBJ1-4, reads DTGVSQNPRHKITKRGQNVTFRCDPISEHNRLYWYRQTLGQGPEFLTYFQNEAQLEKSRLLSDRFSAERPKGSFSTLEIQRTEQGDSAMYLCASSLAYGGTNEKLFFGSGTQLSVL.

The chain uses TRBV6-1 and TRBJ1-2; D unresolved. Per germline, CDR1 MNHNS and CDR2 SASEGT. This CDR3 has 13 residues. V was clipped by 7 bases and J by 4 bases, with 13 bases between them. CDR3 sequence: CASMVRFPYGYTF. CDR3 coding DNA: TGTGCCAGCATGGTTAGGTTCCCCTATGGCTACACCTTC.

This clone appeared a few times. The V call is TRBV4-2, the J call TRBJ1-3; D call uncertain. Germline CDR1 reads LGHNA; CDR2 reads YNFKEQ. The CDR3 has 14 residues. V lost 1 base and J 4 bases, leaving 8 bases between the germline ends. The CDR3 nucleotides read TGTGCCAGCAGCCAAGCCCTCCTAGGAAACACCATATATTTT. Amino acids: CASSQALLGNTIYF.

The chain employs TRBV7-2 and TRBJ2-2, with D tentatively TRBD2 (6 bases). The germline CDR1 and CDR2 sequences are SGHTA and FQGNSA. CDR3 length: 14 residues. V was cut by 4 bases and J by 2 bases, with 8 bases left in between. CDR3 protein: CASSSGLNTGELFF. The CDR3, as DNA: TGTGCCAGCAGCTCGGGACTCAACACCGGGGAGCTGTTTTTT.

The rearrangement joins TRBV30 to TRBJ1-2, with D possibly being TRBD1 (6 bases). The CDR3 is 14 amino acids. The germline V gene has CDR1 GTSNPN and CDR2 SVGIG (reference sequence). The ends were cut back, 2 bases at V and 0 bases at J, with 10 bases in the middle. CDR3 sequence reads: CAWSLTGANYGYTF. Here the CDR3 DNA reads TGTGCCTGGAGTTTGACAGGAGCTAACTATGGCTACACCTTC.

The chain recombines TRBV6-6 with TRBJ2-7; D unclear. The CDR3 spans 14 residues. Germline assignment: CDR1 MNHNY and CDR2 SVGAGI (reference sequence). The V and J ends lost 4 bases and 0 bases respectively, with 10 bases between them. Here the CDR3 reads CASSSPRSSYEQYF. CDR3 sequence (DNA): TGTGCCAGCAGTTCCCCAAGGAGCTCCTACGAGCAGTACTTC.

V gene TRBV7-9 combines with J gene TRBJ2-2; 9 nucleotides match TRBD1. The CDR3 contains 14 residues. After removal of 5 bases from V and 6 bases from J, the junction contained 4 bases not matched to a gene. The germline V gene has CDR1 SEHNR and CDR2 FQNEAQ (reference sequence). For the CDR3, the DNA is TGTGCCAGCAGCCCTCGACAGGGGGCCGGGGAGCTGTTTTTT. Amino acid sequence: CASSPRQGAGELFF.

Of note for this clone: The same CDR3 arises from other DNA sequences in this sample as well. The rearrangement joins TRBV7-2 to TRBJ2-7, with D unclear. CDR1 is SGHTA, CDR2 FQGNSA, per germline. V lost 1 base and J 2 bases, leaving 6 bases between the germline ends. The CDR3 runs to 13 residues. For the CDR3, the DNA is TGTGCCAGCAGCTTAGAGGGTACCTACGAGCAGTACTTC. Protein product: CASSLEGTYEQYF.

The chain employs TRBV2 and TRBJ2-7; D possibly corresponds to TRBD1 (6 bases). The CDR3 totals 15 residues. Trimming cost V 4 bases and J 0 bases, with 13 bases left between them. CDR1 is SNHLY, CDR2 FYNNEI, per germline. Here the CDR3 reads CASSVGQILSYEQYF. For the CDR3, the DNA is TGTGCCAGCAGTGTAGGACAGATACTCTCCTACGAGCAGTACTTC.

This CDR3 reads CASSWGTSGTGELFF. For the CDR3, the DNA is TGTGCCAGCAGCTGGGGGACTAGCGGGACCGGGGAGCTGTTTTTT. The chain combines TRBV5-4 with TRBJ2-2, with TRBD2 matching 12 bases. J gave up 5 bases and V 3 bases, and 2 bases lay outside the gene matches. The germline V gene encodes CDR1 SGHNT and CDR2 YYREEE (reference sequence). This CDR3 region has 15 residues.

This sequence joins TRBV2 and TRBJ1-1; 7 nucleotides match TRBD1. Per germline, CDR1 SNHLY and CDR2 FYNNEI. The CDR3 runs to 16 residues. V was clipped by 4 bases and J by 3 bases; unmatched bases: 11. DNA for the CDR3: TGTGCCAGCAGTGTAGGGTGGAGGGGGCAGGACACTGAAGCTTTCTTT. Translation: CASSVGWRGQDTEAFF.

In DNA, the CDR3 is TGTGCCAGCAGCCAAGCCCCATTCTCTGGAAACACCATATATTTT. Its protein is CASSQAPFSGNTIYF. This sequence joins TRBV14 and TRBJ1-3; D uncertain. Trimming shortened V by 1 base and J by 0 bases, and 7 bases separated the two germline ends. Germline values: CDR1 SGHDN, CDR2 FVKESK. The CDR3 has 15 amino acids.

The chain uses TRBV6-1 and TRBJ1-5, with D tentatively TRBD1 (6 bases). The CDR3 covers 15 residues. The ends were cut back, 5 bases at V and 7 bases at J, with 18 bases in the middle. CDR1 is MNHNS, CDR2 SASEGT, per germline. CDR3 nucleotide sequence: TGTGCCAGCAGTCTCCAGGGACAAATCAACCAGCCCCAGCATTTT. Protein product: CASSLQGQINQPQHF.

Details on this clone: One end of the junction varies from germline; a read error may be responsible. The chain joins TRBV10-1 to TRBJ2-7; TRBD1 agrees at 7 bases. CDR1 is WNHNN and CDR2 is SYGVQD in the germline V gene (reference sequence). The CDR3 loop spans 12 amino acids. This CDR3 reads CASSEADRPTFF. CDR3 coding DNA: TGCGCCAGCAGTGAAGCGGACAGGCCGACCTTCTTC.

This chain uses TRBV15 with TRBJ2-7, with TRBD2 identical over 12 bases. V was clipped by 5 bases and J by 0 bases; unmatched bases: 5. CDR3 length: 16 residues. CDR1 and CDR2 from the germline V gene are LNHNV and YYDKDF (reference sequence). The CDR3 DNA sequence: TGTGCCACCAGCTGGTCGACTAGCGGGAGCTCCTACGAGCAGTACTTC. This codes for CATSWSTSGSSYEQYF.

As for this clone: Additional DNA sequences in this sample encode the identical CDR3. The rearrangement joins TRBV9 to TRBJ1-3; D perhaps matches TRBD1 (5 bases). Germline CDR1 is SGDLS and CDR2 is YYNGEE. The CDR3 extends over 15 amino acids. Trimming pared 0 bases from V and 0 bases from J, leaving 7 bases between. CDR3 loop: CASSVGQGSGNTIYF. In DNA, the CDR3 is TGTGCCAGCAGCGTAGGCCAGGGCTCTGGAAACACCATATATTTT.